This T cell receptor (beta chain) was retrieved from a study of blood T cell repertoires in COVID-19. About the study: Sites across the United States, Italy and Spain contributed samples from acute and convalescent COVID-19.

Germline V CDR1 and CDR2: MNHNS, SASEGT. V shed 3 bases and J shed 9 bases, with 3 bases lying between them. The CDR3 has 11 residues. The protocol was immunoSEQ multiplex PCR, while the TCRdb copy is restricted to in-frame clones and leaves out a portion. Counted here are roughly 110,000 clones, about 90% occurring once; the ten biggest clones make up 4.5% to 6%. This TCR derives from a man aged 35 to 55 with active or convalescent COVID-19. The specimen was peripheral blood. The chain carries TRBV6-1 and TRBJ1-6; D uncertain. For the CDR3, the DNA is TGTGCCAGCAGTGAGCGTTCACCCCTCCACTTT. This translates into CASSERSPLHF.